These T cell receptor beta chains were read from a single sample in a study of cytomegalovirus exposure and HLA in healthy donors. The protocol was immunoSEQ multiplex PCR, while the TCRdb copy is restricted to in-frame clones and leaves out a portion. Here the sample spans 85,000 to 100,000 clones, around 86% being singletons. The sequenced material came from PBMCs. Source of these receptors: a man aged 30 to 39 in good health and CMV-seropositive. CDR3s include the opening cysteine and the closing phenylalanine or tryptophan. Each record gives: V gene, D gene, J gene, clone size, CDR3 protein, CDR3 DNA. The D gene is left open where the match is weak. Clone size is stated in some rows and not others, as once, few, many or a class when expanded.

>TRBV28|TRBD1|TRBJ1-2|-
CASSSFSTGIYNYGYTF
TGTGCCAGCAGTTCTTTCTCGACAGGGATATATAACTATGGCTACACCTTC
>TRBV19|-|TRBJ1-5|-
CASTGLLSNQPQHF
TGTGCCAGTACGGGACTTCTGTCCAATCAGCCCCAGCATTTT
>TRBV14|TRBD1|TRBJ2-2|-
CASSQRTGNTGELFF
TGTGCCAGCAGCCAGAGGACAGGGAACACCGGGGAGCTGTTTTTT
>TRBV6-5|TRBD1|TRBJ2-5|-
CASSRTGIWEETQYF
TGTGCCAGCAGTCGGACAGGGATTTGGGAAGAGACCCAGTACTTC
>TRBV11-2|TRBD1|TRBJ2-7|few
CASSLNYRGFYEQYF
TGTGCCAGCAGCTTAAATTACAGGGGGTTCTACGAGCAGTACTTC
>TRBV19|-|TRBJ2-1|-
CASSWRTTYNEQFF
TGTGCCAGTAGTTGGCGGACAACCTACAATGAGCAGTTCTTC
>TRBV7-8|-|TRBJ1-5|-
CASSPIRGGWESNQPQHF
TGTGCCAGCAGCCCCATCCGGGGGGGCTGGGAGAGCAATCAGCCCCAGCATTTT
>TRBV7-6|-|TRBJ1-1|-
CASSLQVNTEAFF
TGTGCCAGCAGCTTACAGGTGAACACTGAAGCTTTCTTT
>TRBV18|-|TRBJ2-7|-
CASSLPGSYEQYF
TGTGCCAGCTCACTTCCGGGATCCTACGAGCAGTACTTC
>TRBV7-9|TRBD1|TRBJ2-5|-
CASSDGQGGETQYF
TGTGCCAGCAGCGACGGACAGGGCGGGGAGACCCAGTACTTC
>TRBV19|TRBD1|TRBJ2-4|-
CASSIEKQGIQYF
TGTGCCAGTAGTATAGAAAAACAGGGGATTCAGTACTTC
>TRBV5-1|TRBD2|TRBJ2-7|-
CASSLARTSGEAYEQYF
TGCGCCAGCAGCTTGGCCCGGACTAGCGGGGAGGCCTACGAGCAGTACTTC
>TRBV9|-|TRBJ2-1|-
CASSVIPRGYNEQFF
TGTGCCAGCAGCGTTATCCCGAGAGGTTACAATGAGCAGTTCTTC
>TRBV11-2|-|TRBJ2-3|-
CASSPSGGTDTQYF
TGTGCCAGCAGTCCGAGCGGTGGCACAGATACGCAGTATTTT
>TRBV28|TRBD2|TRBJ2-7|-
CASSLTSGRAPYEQYF
TGTGCCAGCAGTTTGACTAGCGGGAGGGCCCCCTACGAGCAGTACTTC
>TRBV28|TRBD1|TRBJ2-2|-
CASSPTGGSGELFF
TGTGCCAGCAGTCCGACAGGGGGCTCCGGGGAGCTGTTTTTT
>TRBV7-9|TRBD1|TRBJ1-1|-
CASSRQGSTEAFF
TGTGCCAGCAGCCGACAGGGGAGCACTGAAGCTTTCTTT
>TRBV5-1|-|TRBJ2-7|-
CASSLPRTRESLYEQYF
TGCGCCAGCAGCCTACCTCGGACAAGGGAATCCCTTTACGAGCAGTACTTC
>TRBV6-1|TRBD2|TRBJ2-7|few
CASSEAAGGDLYEQYF
TGTGCCAGCAGTGAAGCCGCGGGGGGGGACCTCTACGAGCAGTACTTC
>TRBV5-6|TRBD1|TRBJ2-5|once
CASSTGQETQYF
TGTGCCAGCTCGACAGGGCAAGAGACCCAGTACTTC
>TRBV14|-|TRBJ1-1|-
CASSPSAPGNTEAFF
TGTGCCAGCAGCCCCTCCGCCCCGGGGAACACTGAAGCTTTCTTT
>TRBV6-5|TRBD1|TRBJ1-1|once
CASSYSTGGDTEAFF
TGTGCCAGCAGTTACTCGACAGGGGGCGACACTGAAGCTTTCTTT
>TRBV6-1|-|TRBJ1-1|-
CASSEQAMSTEAFF
TGTGCCAGCAGTGAACAGGCGATGAGCACTGAAGCTTTCTTT
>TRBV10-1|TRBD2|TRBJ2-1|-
CASSVKGRRGVGYNEQFF
TGCGCCAGCAGTGTTAAGGGCCGGCGGGGGGTGGGCTACAATGAGCAGTTCTTC
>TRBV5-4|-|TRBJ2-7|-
CASTLSPGDGPYEQYF
TGTGCCAGCACCCTCTCCCCGGGGGACGGTCCCTACGAGCAGTACTTC
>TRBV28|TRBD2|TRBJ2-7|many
CASGDSGRRGDEQYF
TGTGCCAGCGGGGATAGCGGGAGAAGAGGTGACGAGCAGTACTTC
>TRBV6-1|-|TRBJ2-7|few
CASKGQLGGPGEQYF
TGTGCCAGCAAGGGACAGCTAGGAGGGCCGGGGGAGCAGTACTTC
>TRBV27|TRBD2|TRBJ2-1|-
CASRKRERQDEQFF
TGTGCCAGCCGCAAGCGGGAGCGCCAGGATGAGCAGTTCTTC
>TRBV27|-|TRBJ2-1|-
CASSLYGSARENEQFF
TGTGCCAGCAGTTTGTACGGATCGGCCCGGGAAAATGAGCAGTTCTTC
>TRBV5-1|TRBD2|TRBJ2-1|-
CASSFTSGRYNEQFF
TGCGCCAGCAGCTTCACAAGCGGGAGATACAATGAGCAGTTCTTC
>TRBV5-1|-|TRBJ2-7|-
CASSSDRPSGEQYF
TGCGCCAGCAGCTCGGACAGACCCTCGGGGGAGCAGTACTTC
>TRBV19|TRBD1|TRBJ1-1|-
CASSIFSGGFTEAFF
TGTGCCAGTAGTATATTTTCAGGGGGCTTCACTGAAGCTTTCTTT
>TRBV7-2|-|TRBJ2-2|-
CASRPGVIGELFF
TGTGCCAGCAGGCCGGGGGTGATCGGGGAGCTGTTTTTT
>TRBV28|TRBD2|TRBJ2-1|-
CASLTGGVAGHNEQFF
TGTGCCAGCCTAACCGGGGGGGTAGCGGGACACAATGAGCAGTTCTTC
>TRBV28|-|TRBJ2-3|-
CASRPGSTDTQYF
TGTGCCAGTCGGCCAGGGAGCACAGATACGCAGTATTTT
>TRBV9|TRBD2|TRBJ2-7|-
CASSPRGSGRYEQYF
TGTGCCAGCAGCCCCCGGGGTAGCGGGAGATACGAGCAGTACTTC
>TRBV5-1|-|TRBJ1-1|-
CASSLTGTNTEAFF
TGCGCCAGCAGCTTAACAGGGACGAACACTGAAGCTTTCTTT
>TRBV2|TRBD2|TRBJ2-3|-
CASSGGTSGRTTDTQYF
TGTGCCAGCAGTGGGGGGACTAGCGGGAGGACCACAGATACGCAGTATTTT
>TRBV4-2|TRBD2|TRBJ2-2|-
CASSYIMREGTGELFF
TGTGCCAGCAGCTATATAATGCGGGAGGGAACCGGGGAGCTGTTTTTT
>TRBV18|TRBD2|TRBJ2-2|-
CASSQRLAANTGELFF
TGTGCCAGCTCACAGCGACTAGCGGCGAACACCGGGGAGCTGTTTTTT
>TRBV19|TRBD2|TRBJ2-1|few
CASNWNVLANNEQFF
TGTGCCAGTAATTGGAATGTACTAGCGAACAATGAGCAGTTCTTC
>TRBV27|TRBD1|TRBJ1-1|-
CASSGPPGQGNTEAFF
TGTGCCAGCAGTGGCCCGCCGGGACAGGGGAACACTGAAGCTTTCTTT